The next 28 T cell receptor beta chains were all read from a single sample in a study of metastatic and nonmetastatic thyroid tumors. TCRdb re-analyzed the PCR reads using MiXCR. The sample carries about 42,000 clones, 9.5% to 13% recorded once. Thyroid surgery had not been preceded by any treatment in any patient. The sample taken for sequencing was blood. These receptors were taken from a male donor with papillary thyroid cancer or a benign thyroid nodule (not recorded which). Some clones in this sample may be carry-over from other donors' samples.

This clone has at least ten counts. V usage is TRBV6-4 and J usage is TRBJ1-5; maybe TRBD1 (5 bases). The CDR3 has 14 residues. The germline gives CDR1 MRHNA, CDR2 SNTAGT. V was clipped by 6 bases and J by 3 bases, with 12 bases between them. CDR3 nucleotide sequence: TGTGCCAGCAGGTCGGGAGGGGTCAATCAGCCCCAGCATTTT. This sequence encodes CASRSGGVNQPQHF.

This chain's CDR3 is CASGLTGGARGGELFF. CDR3 nucleotides: TGTGCTAGTGGTTTGACAGGGGGCGCGCGGGGCGGGGAGCTGTTTTTT. The chain links TRBV12-5 to TRBJ2-2, with 9 bases identical to TRBD1. CDR3 size: 16 residues. V trimming: 2 bases; J trimming: 7 bases; junction bases outside the gene matches: 8. Germline V gene sequence: CDR1 LGHNT, CDR2 FRNRAP.

This clone was observed at least ten times. The chain uses TRBV5-5 and TRBJ2-1, with 7 bases aligning to TRBD1. The CDR3 is 14 residues long. Germline V gives CDR1 SGHKS, CDR2 YYEKEE (reference sequence). V was pared by 6 bases and J by 6 bases, with 9 bases of the junction left unmatched. In nucleotides, the CDR3 is TGTGCCAGCACGACAGGGTGGAGTACCAATGAGCAGTTCTTC. It specifies CASTTGWSTNEQFF.

As to this clone: A much larger clone lies one base from this, so it may be a read error. The V and J genes are TRBV15 and TRBJ2-1; 9 bases fit TRBD2. Losses at the gene ends were 5 bases for V and 9 bases for J; bases not matched to a gene: 11. This CDR3 is built from 15 residues. Germline CDR1 reads LNHNV; CDR2 reads YYDKDF (reference sequence). The CDR3 DNA reads TGTGCCACCAGCGCCGATCCGGCGGGAGGGACTGAGCAGTTCTTC. Translating it yields CATSADPAGGTEQFF.

Many counts were recorded for this clone. The junction departs from germline at one end; a sequencing error may be responsible. This chain links TRBV7-7 with TRBJ2-2; no firm D call. The length of the CDR3 is 14 residues. CDR1 SSHAT and CDR2 FNYEAQ come from the germline V gene (reference sequence). The CDR3: CASSFSANTGELFF. The DNA for the CDR3 is TGTGCTAGCAGCTTCTCAGCGAACACCGGGGAGCTGTTTTTT.

Remarks on this clone: A read error is possible here, since a much larger clone lies one base away. The V call is TRBV3-1, the J call TRBJ2-1; a weak D match, TRBD2 (5 bases). Deletions cut 7 bases from V and 4 bases from J, with 20 bases between. The CDR3 has 16 residues. Germline V CDR1 and CDR2: LGHDT, YNNKEL (reference sequence). The CDR3 DNA reads TGTGCCAGCATCCAGGCGGTAGCGATCTTGTACAATGAGCAGTTCTTC. Protein: CASIQAVAILYNEQFF.

This clone appeared many times. The chain couples TRBV19 to TRBJ1-5; D perhaps matches TRBD1 (5 bases). Germline CDR1 is LNHDA and CDR2 is SQIVND (reference sequence). Trimming pared 7 bases from V and 3 bases from J, leaving 10 bases between. CDR3 length: 13 amino acids. The CDR3 coding sequence is TGTGCCAGTACACGACAGATCAATCAGCCCCAGCATTTT. Protein sequence: CASTRQINQPQHF. The full variable domain, with the rest looked up from reference TRBV19 and TRBJ1-5, is DGGITQSPKYLFRKEGQNVTLSCEQNLNHDAMYWYRQDPGQGLRLIYYSQIVNDFQKGDIAEGYSVSREKKESFPLTVTSAQKNPTAFYLCASTRQINQPQHFGDGTRLSIL.

This clone was seen at least ten times. The junction and the germline gene differ at one end; a read error may be behind it. DNA of the CDR3: TGTGCCATCAGTGAGTCTTCATTAGTCTCCGACGAGCAGTACTTC. The encoded protein is CAISESSLVSDEQYF. The rearrangement links TRBV10-3 to TRBJ2-7, with no clear D. The CDR3 contains 15 residues. Germline-derived CDR1 and CDR2 are ENHRY and SYGVKD.

This clone was seen repeatedly, ten times or more. V is TRBV20-1 and J is TRBJ2-7; weak D call: TRBD1 (6 bases). Trimming removed 1 base from V and 2 bases from J, with 15 bases in between. This CDR3 comprises 15 residues. Germline lookup yields CDR1 DFQATT and CDR2 SNEGSKA (reference sequence). The chain's CDR3 is CSARGQGRLTYEQYF. The CDR3 DNA sequence: TGCAGTGCTAGAGGTCAGGGGCGACTCACCTACGAGCAGTACTTC.

This clone was recorded many times. J is TRBJ2-5 and V is TRBV6-1; 13 bases are shared with TRBD2. In germline, CDR1 is MNHNS, CDR2 SASEGT. The trim removed 5 bases at V and 3 bases at J, leaving 6 bases unmatched. There are 16 residues in the CDR3. The CDR3 sequence is CASSREGLAGEETQYF. The CDR3, as DNA: TGTGCCAGCAGTAGAGAAGGACTAGCGGGAGAAGAGACCCAGTACTTC.

This clone was detected a few times. The junction departs from the called germline gene at one end, perhaps through a read error. In DNA, the CDR3 is TGTGCCAGCAGTTCAACAGGGGGGAACACCGGGGGGCTGTTTTTT. This codes for CASSSTGGNTGGLFF. This chain joins TRBV6-9 and TRBJ2-2, with 8 bases lining up with TRBD1. CDR1 is MNHGY, CDR2 SVAAGI, per germline. This CDR3 contains 15 residues.

Note on this clone: This may come from a read error, since a much larger clone is one base off. The identical CDR3 is also encoded by other nucleotide sequences in the sample. The chain carries TRBV29-1 and TRBJ1-2; D gene uncertain. Trimming shortened V by 0 bases and J by 6 bases, and 20 bases separated the two germline ends. Looked up from germline, CDR1 is SQVTM and CDR2 is ANQGSEA. This CDR3 comprises 16 residues. CDR3 sequence (DNA): TGCAGCGTTGAAGAGGGGTGGGGAGGCGCGCCTGATGGCTACACCTTC. Protein sequence: CSVEEGWGGAPDGYTF.

This clone was observed at least ten times. This chain links TRBV19 with TRBJ2-2; 7 positions match TRBD2. The germline gives CDR1 LNHDA, CDR2 SQIVND (reference sequence). The CDR3 runs 13 residues. The junction had 2 bases not matched to a gene; V was cut back by 6 bases and J by 4 bases. The CDR3 DNA reads TGTGCCAGTAGGCCGGGGGGCACCGGGGAGCTGTTTTTT. Its translation: CASRPGGTGELFF.

In this sample, this clone turned up many times. This chain uses TRBV11-2 with TRBJ2-1, with a tentative D call TRBD2 (5 bases). Germline loops: CDR1 SGHAT, CDR2 FQNNGV. The CDR3 has 16 residues. With 5 bases removed from V and 11 bases from J, the gap between germline ends came to 25 bases. The CDR3 DNA reads as TGTGCCAGCAGCCGAGCGATAGAAGCCGGGAATCGGAAGCAGTTCTTC. Its protein is CASSRAIEAGNRKQFF.

For this clone: A much larger clonotype is one base distant, so this may be a read error. This sample includes further DNA sequences coding for the same CDR3. The chain is built from TRBV4-1 and TRBJ1-4; 8 nucleotides line up with TRBD1. CDR1 is MGHRA, CDR2 YSYEKL, per germline. This CDR3 is built from 15 residues. CDR3 DNA: TGCGCCAGCAGCCGCACAGGGGGGACTAATGAAAAACTTTTTTTT. Translated, it gives CASSRTGGTNEKLFF.

By its share, this clone is medium-sized. The chain employs TRBV6-2 or TRBV6-3 and TRBJ1-2; TRBD1 might be the D (6 bases). CDR1 is MNHEY, CDR2 SVGEGT, per germline. The V end was cut by 2 bases, the J end by 4 bases, with 8 bases between. The CDR3 has 13 residues. CDR3: CASSYTGPYGYTF. In DNA, the CDR3 is TGTGCCAGCAGTTACACAGGGCCCTATGGCTACACCTTC.

This clone has ten or more counts. The V gene is TRBV7-2, the J gene TRBJ2-1; the D gene is possibly TRBD1 (6 bases). The germline V gene has CDR1 SGHTA and CDR2 FQGNSA. Trimming left V 5 bases short and J 4 bases short, with 12 bases between. This CDR3 comprises 14 residues. The CDR3 here is CASSPGHAYNEQFF. The CDR3 nucleotides are TGTGCCAGCAGCCCGGGACACGCATACAATGAGCAGTTCTTC.

This clone was seen repeatedly, ten times or more. The CDR3 DNA reads as TGTGCCATCAGTGAGCTCCCAAGGCTAGGGAGCTCCTACAATGAGCAGTTCTTC. As protein: CAISELPRLGSSYNEQFF. The chain is built from TRBV10-3 and TRBJ2-1; D is perhaps TRBD2 (5 bases). Germline V CDR1 and CDR2: ENHRY, SYGVKD. The length of the CDR3 is 18 residues. V dropped 2 bases and J dropped 0 bases, with 17 bases sitting between them.

The table lists this clone with many counts. The chain is built from TRBV19 and TRBJ1-2; D gene ambiguous. This CDR3 is 15 amino acids long. Trimming removed 3 bases at V and 6 bases at J, with 17 bases between. Germline CDR1 is LNHDA and CDR2 is SQIVND (reference sequence). The CDR3 DNA reads as TGTGCCAGTAGTATTTTTGCGGGGTATGAAGATGGCTACACCTTC. Its translation: CASSIFAGYEDGYTF.

As to this clone: The sample contains more than one DNA sequence encoding this CDR3. J is TRBJ1-2 and V is TRBV30, with 10 bases aligning to TRBD1. Trimming at V came to 2 bases and at J to 3 bases, leaving 12 bases not matched to a gene. This CDR3 has 17 amino acids. From germline, CDR1 is GTSNPN and CDR2 SVGIG (reference sequence). The CDR3 DNA reads as TGTGCCTGGAGTTCAGCGGGTCTCGGGACAGGGGACTATGGCTACACCTTC. This translates into CAWSSAGLGTGDYGYTF.

There are a few counts of this clone. The chain links TRBV27 to TRBJ2-7; D unclear. This CDR3 contains 14 residues. The ends were cut back, 4 bases at V and 2 bases at J, with 12 bases in the middle. Germline CDR1 reads MNHEY; CDR2 reads SMNVEV (reference sequence). CDR3 nucleotide sequence: TGTGCCAGCAGTTCCGGTGACTCAGCCTACGAGCAGTACTTC. Translated: CASSSGDSAYEQYF.

Remarks on this clone: A much more abundant neighbour one base away suggests this may be a read error. The sample holds other DNA sequences that translate to the same CDR3. CDR3 residues: CASSLGLAVGETQYF. CDR3 nucleotides: TGCGCCAGCAGCTTAGGGCTAGCGGTAGGAGAGACCCAGTACTTC. The V gene is TRBV7-9, the J gene TRBJ2-5; 7 nucleotides align to TRBD2. This CDR3 has 15 amino acids. Germline CDR1 and CDR2: SEHNR and FQNEAQ (reference sequence).

This clone was counted many times. The J gene is TRBJ2-5, the V gene TRBV7-6; 7 bases align to TRBD2. The CDR3 extends over 14 amino acids. V lost 7 bases to trimming and J lost 5 bases; unmatched junction nucleotides: 10. Germline CDR1 and CDR2: SGHVS and FNYEAQ. The chain's CDR3 is CASNPGLVLETQYF. Here the CDR3 DNA reads TGTGCCAGCAATCCAGGACTAGTTTTGGAGACCCAGTACTTC.

This clone came up many times. The chain is built from TRBV4-3 and TRBJ2-7; 12 bases are a match to TRBD2. Germline CDR1 LGHNA, CDR2 YSLEER. The trim removed 3 bases at V and 1 base at J, leaving 4 bases unmatched. The CDR3 consists of 16 residues. This chain's CDR3 is CASSQGLAGSSYEQYF. The CDR3 DNA is TGCGCCAGCAGCCAGGGACTAGCGGGTTCTTCCTACGAGCAGTACTTC.

This clone was seen ten or more times. V usage is TRBV24-1 and J usage is TRBJ1-1; D gene ambiguous. Trimming pared 1 base from V and 5 bases from J, leaving 7 bases between. Germline V lookup: CDR1 KGHDR, CDR2 SFDVKD. The CDR3 is 13 residues long. The CDR3 spells CATSDFEGTEAFF. The CDR3 nucleotides are TGTGCCACCAGTGATTTTGAAGGGACTGAAGCTTTCTTT.

The sample holds many counts of this clone. J is TRBJ1-5 and V is TRBV19, with D unresolved. From germline, CDR1 is LNHDA and CDR2 SQIVND (reference sequence). Trimming removed 6 bases from V and 3 bases from J, with 15 bases in between. CDR3 length: 15 residues. This CDR3 reads CASRRKDGYNQPQHF. CDR3 DNA sequence: TGTGCCAGTAGACGAAAGGACGGATACAATCAGCCCCAGCATTTT. Supplemented by reference TRBV19 and TRBJ1-5, the full variable domain reads DGGITQSPKYLFRKEGQNVTLSCEQNLNHDAMYWYRQDPGQGLRLIYYSQIVNDFQKGDIAEGYSVSREKKESFPLTVTSAQKNPTAFYLCASRRKDGYNQPQHFGDGTRLSIL.

The chain is built from TRBV6-1 and TRBJ2-7; possible D gene TRBD2, 5 bases. V lost 10 bases and J lost 7, with 26 bases in between. Germline V lookup: CDR1 MNHNS, CDR2 SASEGT. The CDR3 sequence is 15 residues long. The DNA for the CDR3 is TGTGCCAACCTCCCGGTGGTTTGGGAGATTGGGGAGCAGTACTTC. This translates into CANLPVVWEIGEQYF.

This clone was observed at least ten times. The chain is built from TRBV5-8 and TRBJ2-6; possible D gene TRBD2, 5 bases. This CDR3 is 14 amino acids long. The germline gives CDR1 SGHTS, CDR2 YDEGEE. The V and J ends lost 5 bases and 2 bases respectively, with 8 bases between them. The CDR3, as DNA: TGTGCCAGCAGGGGGAGAACTGGGGCCAACGTCCTGACTTTC. It yields the protein CASRGRTGANVLTF.